Sequencing of this T cell receptor (beta chain) was carried out in a study of cytomegalovirus exposure and HLA in healthy donors. Study-wide results and limits: Equally common other TCR beta chains were less clonally expanded than HLA-associated ones, a later analysis found. Through in vitro validation, a few CMV-associated chains were shown to be specific for CMV antigens.

CDR1 is SGHTA and CDR2 is FQGNSA in the germline V gene. Trimming shortened V by 1 base and J by 2 bases, and 12 bases separated the two germline ends. This CDR3 comprises 15 residues. PCR amplification relied on 60 Vbeta primers (plus 13 Jbeta primers). The assay was immunoSEQ multiplex PCR, and TCRdb's table has in-frame clones only and misses some. The sample yields about 230,000 clones, 70% to 85% seen once. Concerning this clone: Antigen: not known.

The receptor's source is a woman aged 40 to 50 in good health and CMV-seronegative. Source material: PBMCs. The rearrangement joins TRBV7-2 to TRBJ2-7; TRBD1 might be the D (5 bases). The CDR3 DNA is TGTGCCAGCAGCTTAGTCCCGGACAAAACCTACGAGCAGTACTTC. As protein: CASSLVPDKTYEQYF.